The clone carrying this T cell receptor (beta chain) was counted a single time. Its matching antigen is unknown. The sample comes from a study of cytomegalovirus exposure and HLA in healthy donors. Researchers ran the PCR with 60 Vbeta and 13 Jbeta primers. Only in-frame clones appear in the TCRdb table, and some are missing; sequencing was by immunoSEQ multiplex PCR. The sample lists some 200,000 clones; approximately 85% were seen once. Whole-study results and caveats: In a later analysis, at a false discovery rate of 0.05, under 20,000 TCR beta sequences matched HLA alleles. V- and J-gene trimming in TCR beta was tied to a missense DCLRE1C variant by an analysis performed later.

The sequencing input was PBMCs. The sequence was collected from a woman aged 40 to 50 in good health and CMV-seronegative.

The CDR3 spells CASGLRLWGAGESYEQYF. CDR3 DNA sequence: TGTGCTAGTGGTTTAAGGCTTTGGGGGGCGGGAGAATCCTACGAGCAGTACTTC. This chain connects TRBV12-5 to TRBJ2-7, with D maybe TRBD2 (7 bases). V was shortened by 3 bases and J by 1 base, with 22 bases between the two germline ends. CDR1 and CDR2 from the germline V gene are LGHNT and FRNRAP. The CDR3 is 18 amino acids.